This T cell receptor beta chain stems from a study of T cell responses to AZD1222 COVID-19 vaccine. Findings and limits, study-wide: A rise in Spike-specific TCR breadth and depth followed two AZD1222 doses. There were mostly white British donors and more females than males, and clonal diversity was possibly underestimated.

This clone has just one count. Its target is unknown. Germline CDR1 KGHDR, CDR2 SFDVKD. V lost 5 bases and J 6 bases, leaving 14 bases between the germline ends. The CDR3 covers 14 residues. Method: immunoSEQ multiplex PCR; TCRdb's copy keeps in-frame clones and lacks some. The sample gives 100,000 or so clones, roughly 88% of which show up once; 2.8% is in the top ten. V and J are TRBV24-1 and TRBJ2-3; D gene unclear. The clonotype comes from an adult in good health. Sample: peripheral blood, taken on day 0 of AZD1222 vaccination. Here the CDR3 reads CATSVMGIGDTQYF. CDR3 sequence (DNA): TGTGCCACCAGTGTCATGGGGATAGGGGATACGCAGTATTTT.